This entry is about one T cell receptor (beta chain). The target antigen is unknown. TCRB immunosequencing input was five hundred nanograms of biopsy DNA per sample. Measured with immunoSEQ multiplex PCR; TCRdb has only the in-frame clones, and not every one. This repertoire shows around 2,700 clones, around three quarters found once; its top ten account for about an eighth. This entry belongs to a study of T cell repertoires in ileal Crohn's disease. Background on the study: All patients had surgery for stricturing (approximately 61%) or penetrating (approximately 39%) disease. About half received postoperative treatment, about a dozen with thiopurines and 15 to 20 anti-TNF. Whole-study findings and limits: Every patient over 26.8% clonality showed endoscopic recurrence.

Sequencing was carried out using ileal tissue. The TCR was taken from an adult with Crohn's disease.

The CDR3 DNA reads TGTGCCTGGAGCCTACCCCTTAATTCACCCCTCCACTTT. Translation gives CAWSLPLNSPLHF. The genes are TRBV30 and TRBJ1-6; unclear D gene. The germline gives CDR1 GTSNPN, CDR2 SVGIG (reference sequence). There are 13 residues in the CDR3. The V end lost 3 bases, the J end lost 6 bases, and 9 bases lay between the germline ends. Complete variable domain (other parts from reference TRBV30 and TRBJ1-6): SQTIHQWPATLVQPVGSPLSLECTVEGTSNPNLYWYRQAAGRGLQLLFYSVGIGQISSEVPQNLSASRPQDRQFILSSKKLLLSDSGFYLCAWSLPLNSPLHFGNGTRLTVT.